The entry that follows covers one T cell receptor beta chain sequence. Per the germline V gene, CDR1 is LNHDA and CDR2 is SQIVND (reference sequence). Trimming pared 5 bases from V and 4 bases from J, leaving 11 bases between. The CDR3 has 14 amino acids. Amplification targeted TCR beta CDR3 regions from RNA transcripts. HTBI primers were employed in a first-round RT-PCR of the TCR CDR3. TCRdb used MiXCR to reprocess the multiplex PCR reads, holding one entry per CDR3 protein. The data show 500,000 to 600,000 distinct CDR3 sequences, with 46% seen just once and 35% to 50% held by the top ten. This specimen belongs to a study of T cells in Graves' hyperthyroidism and ophthalmopathy. In making diagnoses, clinical symptoms, serum thyroxine and TRAb, thyroid ultrasound and orbital computed tomography were all used.

The genes are TRBV19 and TRBJ2-2; D is undetermined. This sequence originates from an adult woman with Graves' disease, either hyperthyroidism or ophthalmopathy (not recorded which). Specimen: peripheral blood or thyroid tissue (not recorded which). The CDR3 loop is CASSAGASTGELFF. The CDR3 DNA is TGTGCCAGTAGTGCAGGAGCGAGCACCGGGGAGCTGTTTTTT.